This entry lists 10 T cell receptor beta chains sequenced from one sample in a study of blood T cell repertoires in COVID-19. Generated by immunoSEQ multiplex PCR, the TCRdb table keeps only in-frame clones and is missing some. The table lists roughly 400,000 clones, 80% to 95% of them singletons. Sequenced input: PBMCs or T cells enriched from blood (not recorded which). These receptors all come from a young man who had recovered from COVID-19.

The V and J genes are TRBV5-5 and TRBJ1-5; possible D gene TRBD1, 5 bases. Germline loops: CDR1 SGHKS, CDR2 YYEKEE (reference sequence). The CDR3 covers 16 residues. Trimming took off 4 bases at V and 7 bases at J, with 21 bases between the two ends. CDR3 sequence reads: CASSPVFRQGYQPQHF. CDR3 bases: TGTGCCAGCAGCCCCGTTTTTAGGCAGGGCTACCAGCCCCAGCATTTT.

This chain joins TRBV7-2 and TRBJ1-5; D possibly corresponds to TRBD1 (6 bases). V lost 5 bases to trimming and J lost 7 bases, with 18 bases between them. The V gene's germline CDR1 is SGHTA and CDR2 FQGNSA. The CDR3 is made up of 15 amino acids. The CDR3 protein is CASSPRGGRDQPQHF. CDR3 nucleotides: TGTGCCAGCAGCCCCCGCGGGGGGCGAGACCAGCCCCAGCATTTT.

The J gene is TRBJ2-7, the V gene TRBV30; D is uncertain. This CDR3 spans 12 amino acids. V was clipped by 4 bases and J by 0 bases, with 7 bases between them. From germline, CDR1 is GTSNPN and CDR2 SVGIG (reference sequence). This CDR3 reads CAWKFGSYEQYF. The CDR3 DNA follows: TGTGCCTGGAAATTCGGCTCCTACGAGCAGTACTTC.

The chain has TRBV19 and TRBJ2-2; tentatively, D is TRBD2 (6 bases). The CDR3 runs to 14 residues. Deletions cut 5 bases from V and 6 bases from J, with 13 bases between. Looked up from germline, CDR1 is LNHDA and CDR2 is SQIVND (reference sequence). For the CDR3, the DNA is TGTGCCAGTAGTCCCGTAGGAGGGCCCGGGGAGCTGTTTTTT. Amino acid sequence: CASSPVGGPGELFF.

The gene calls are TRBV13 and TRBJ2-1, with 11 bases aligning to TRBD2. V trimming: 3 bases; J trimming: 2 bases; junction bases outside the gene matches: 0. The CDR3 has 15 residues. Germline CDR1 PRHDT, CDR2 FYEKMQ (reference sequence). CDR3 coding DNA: TGTGCCAGCAGCTTTAGCGGGGGGGCCTACAATGAGCAGTTCTTC. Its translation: CASSFSGGAYNEQFF.

CDR3 nucleotide sequence: TGCAGCGTTGAAGCGAGCAGGGTAAAGCATGGCTACACCTTC. Translated: CSVEASRVKHGYTF. The chain links TRBV29-1 to TRBJ1-2, with a weak D call TRBD1 (5 bases). The CDR3 has 14 amino acids. V lost 1 base and J lost 6, with 15 bases in between. From germline, CDR1 is SQVTM and CDR2 ANQGSEA.

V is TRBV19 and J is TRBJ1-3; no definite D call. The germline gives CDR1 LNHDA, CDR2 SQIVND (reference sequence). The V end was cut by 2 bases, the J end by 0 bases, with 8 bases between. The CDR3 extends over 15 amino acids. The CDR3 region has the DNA TGTGCCAGTAGTATATTTTCGGGCTCTGGAAACACCATATATTTT. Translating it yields CASSIFSGSGNTIYF.

The CDR3 loop reads CASSLEKSSYNEQFF. CDR3 DNA sequence: TGTGCCAGCAGCTTGGAGAAGAGCTCCTACAATGAGCAGTTCTTC. The chain recombines TRBV7-9 with TRBJ2-1; D is ambiguous. Germline lookup yields CDR1 SEHNR and CDR2 FQNEAQ (reference sequence). V was cut by 3 bases and J by 0 bases, with 9 bases left in between. The CDR3 length is 15 residues.

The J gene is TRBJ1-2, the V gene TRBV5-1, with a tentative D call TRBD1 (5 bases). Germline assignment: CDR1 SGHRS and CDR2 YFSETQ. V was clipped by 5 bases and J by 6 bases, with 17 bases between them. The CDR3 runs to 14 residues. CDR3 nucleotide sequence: TGCGCCAGCAGGGCAGGGTATCGTCTTGATGGCTACACCTTC. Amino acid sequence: CASRAGYRLDGYTF.

The CDR3 region is CASAEAGLVSEAFF. CDR3 nucleotide sequence: TGCGCCAGTGCCGAGGCAGGGTTGGTTTCTGAAGCTTTCTTT. This rearrangement joins TRBV5-1 to TRBJ1-1; perhaps TRBD1 as D (5 bases). The CDR3 extends over 14 amino acids. Looked up from germline, CDR1 is SGHRS and CDR2 is YFSETQ. Trimming stripped 8 bases from V and 6 bases from J, with 20 bases between.